Here is one T cell receptor (beta chain) with its context. The CDR3 spans 13 residues. The germline V and J ends were trimmed by 4 bases and 2 bases, with 8 bases remaining between them. CDR1 and CDR2 from the germline V gene are SGDLS and YYNGEE. The data originate from a study of blood T cell repertoires in COVID-19. Using immunoSEQ multiplex PCR, the repertoire was profiled, and TCRdb retains in-frame clones only, with some absent. The repertoire holds more than 300,000 clones, with approximately 90% as singletons. The sequence derives from a woman between 18 and 29 years old who had recovered from COVID-19. Material for sequencing was PBMCs or T cells enriched from blood (not recorded which). This chain joins TRBV9 and TRBJ2-3, with no clear D. This chain's CDR3 is CASSPHHTDTQYF. DNA of the CDR3: TGTGCCAGCAGCCCCCATCACACAGATACGCAGTATTTT. The full variable domain, in which reference TRBV9 and TRBJ2-3 provide the parts outside the CDR3, is DSGVTQTPKHLITATGQRVTLRCSPRSGDLSVYWYQQSLDQGLQFLIQYYNGEERAKGNILERFSAQQFPDLHSELNLSSLELGDSALYFCASSPHHTDTQYFGPGTRLTVL.